This section outlines one T cell receptor beta chain sequence together with its context. Its target is unknown. The data stem from a study of lymphopenia after photon versus proton radiotherapy. General study findings and limits: After the lymphocyte nadir, photon-treated repertoires showed oligoclonal expansion, especially of CD8+ Temra cells. Relative stability marked proton patients; photon patients lost diversity and naive cells. Survival link was tested only in deceased patients; proton benefit remains a possibility.

Data came from immunoSEQ multiplex PCR; TCRdb stores just in-frame clones and leaves some out. Among about 42,000 clones, about four fifths were seen once, and the ten largest hold 20% to 25%. This sample comprised peripheral blood, obtained from a patient treated with proton-based radiotherapy. This receptor was obtained from a woman in her 70s with pancreatic cancer.

The CDR3 region has the DNA TGTGCCAGCAGTCCGGGACAGGAGGCCTACAATGAGCAGTTCTTC. This sequence encodes CASSPGQEAYNEQFF. V usage is TRBV6-1 and J usage is TRBJ2-1; TRBD1 matches at 8 bases. V was clipped by 5 bases and J by 2 bases; unmatched bases: 5. Germline CDR1 MNHNS, CDR2 SASEGT. The CDR3 covers 15 residues.